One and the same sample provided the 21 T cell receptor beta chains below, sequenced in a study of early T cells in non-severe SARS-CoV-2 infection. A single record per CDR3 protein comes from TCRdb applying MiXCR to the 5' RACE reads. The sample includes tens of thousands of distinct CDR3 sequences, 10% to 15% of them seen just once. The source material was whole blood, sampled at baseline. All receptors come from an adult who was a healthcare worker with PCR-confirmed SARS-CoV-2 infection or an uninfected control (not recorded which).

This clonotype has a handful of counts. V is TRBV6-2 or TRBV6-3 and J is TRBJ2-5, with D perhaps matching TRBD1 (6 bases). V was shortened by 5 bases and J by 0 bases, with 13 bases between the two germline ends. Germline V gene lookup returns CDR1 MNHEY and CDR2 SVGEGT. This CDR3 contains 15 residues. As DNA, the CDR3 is TGTGCCAGCAGTGATGGACAGTCCTACCAAGAGACCCAGTACTTC. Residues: CASSDGQSYQETQYF.

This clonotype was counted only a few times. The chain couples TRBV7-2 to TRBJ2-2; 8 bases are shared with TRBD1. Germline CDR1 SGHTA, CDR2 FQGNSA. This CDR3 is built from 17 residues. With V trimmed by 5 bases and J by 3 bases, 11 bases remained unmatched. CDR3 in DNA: TGTGCCAGCAGCACCCGGACAGGGCCGATGGACACCGGGGAGCTGTTTTTT. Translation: CASSTRTGPMDTGELFF.

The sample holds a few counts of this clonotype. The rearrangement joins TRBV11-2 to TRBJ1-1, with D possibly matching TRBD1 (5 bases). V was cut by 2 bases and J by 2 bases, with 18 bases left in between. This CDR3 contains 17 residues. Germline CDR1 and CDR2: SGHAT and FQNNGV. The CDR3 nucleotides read TGTGCCAGCAGCTTAAGACAGTTTAATTTCCCTAACACTGAAGCTTTCTTT. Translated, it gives CASSLRQFNFPNTEAFF. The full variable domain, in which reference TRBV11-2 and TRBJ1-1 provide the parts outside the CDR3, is EAGVAQSPRYKIIEKRQSVAFWCNPISGHATLYWYQQILGQGPKLLIQFQNNGVVDDSQLPKDRFSAERLKGVDSTLKIQPAKLEDSAVYLCASSLRQFNFPNTEAFFGQGTRLTVV.

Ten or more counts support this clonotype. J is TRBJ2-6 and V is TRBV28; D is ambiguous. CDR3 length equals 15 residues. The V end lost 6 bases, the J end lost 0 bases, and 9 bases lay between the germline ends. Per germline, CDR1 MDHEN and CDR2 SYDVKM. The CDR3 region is CASRPDGSGANVLTF. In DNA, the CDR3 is TGTGCCAGCAGACCCGACGGCTCTGGGGCCAACGTCCTGACTTTC.

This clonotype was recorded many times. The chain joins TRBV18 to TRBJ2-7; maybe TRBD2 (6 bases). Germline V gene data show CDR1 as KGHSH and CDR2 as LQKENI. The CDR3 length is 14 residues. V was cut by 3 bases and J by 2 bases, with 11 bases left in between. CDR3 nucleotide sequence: TGTGCCAGCTCACCGCGGGGCGAGACCTACGAGCAGTACTTC. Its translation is CASSPRGETYEQYF.

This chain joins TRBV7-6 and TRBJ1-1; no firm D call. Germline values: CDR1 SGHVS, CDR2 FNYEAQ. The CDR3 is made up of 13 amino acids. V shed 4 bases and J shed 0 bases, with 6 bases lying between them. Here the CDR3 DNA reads TGTGCCAGCAGCTCCCTACTGAACACTGAAGCTTTCTTT. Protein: CASSSLLNTEAFF.

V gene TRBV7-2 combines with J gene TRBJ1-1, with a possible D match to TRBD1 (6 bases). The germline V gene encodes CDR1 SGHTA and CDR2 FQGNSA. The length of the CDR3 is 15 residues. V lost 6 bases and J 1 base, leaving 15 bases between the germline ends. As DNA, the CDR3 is TGTGCCAGCAGGCGGGACACCGGTCAGAACACTGAAGCTTTCTTT. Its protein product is CASRRDTGQNTEAFF.

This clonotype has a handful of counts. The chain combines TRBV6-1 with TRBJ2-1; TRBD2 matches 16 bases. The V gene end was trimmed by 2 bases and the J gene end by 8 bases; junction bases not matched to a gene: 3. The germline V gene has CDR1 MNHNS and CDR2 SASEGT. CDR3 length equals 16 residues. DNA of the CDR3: TGTGCCAGCAGTGAACAGGGACTAGCGGGGGGGCATGAGCAGTTCTTC. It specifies CASSEQGLAGGHEQFF.

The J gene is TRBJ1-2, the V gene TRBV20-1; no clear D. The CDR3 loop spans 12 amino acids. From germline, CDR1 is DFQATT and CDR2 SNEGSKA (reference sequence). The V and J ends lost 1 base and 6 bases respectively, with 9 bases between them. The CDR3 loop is CSARVEQNGYTF. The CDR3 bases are TGCAGTGCTAGAGTGGAACAGAATGGCTACACCTTC.

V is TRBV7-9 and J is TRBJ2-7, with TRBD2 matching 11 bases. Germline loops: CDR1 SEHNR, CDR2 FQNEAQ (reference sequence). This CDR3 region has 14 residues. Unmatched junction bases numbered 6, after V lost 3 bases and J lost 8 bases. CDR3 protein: CASSFGTSGRKQYF. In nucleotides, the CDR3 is TGTGCCAGCAGCTTCGGGACTAGCGGTAGGAAGCAGTACTTC.

CDR3 protein: CASSFSRRSTDTQYF. The CDR3 nucleotides read TGTGCCAGCAGCTTTTCTCGTAGAAGCACAGATACGCAGTATTTT. This rearrangement joins TRBV7-9 to TRBJ2-3; D gene uncertain. The germline V and J ends were trimmed by 3 bases and 0 bases, with 10 bases remaining between them. Germline V gene sequence: CDR1 SEHNR, CDR2 FQNEAQ (reference sequence). This CDR3 contains 15 residues.

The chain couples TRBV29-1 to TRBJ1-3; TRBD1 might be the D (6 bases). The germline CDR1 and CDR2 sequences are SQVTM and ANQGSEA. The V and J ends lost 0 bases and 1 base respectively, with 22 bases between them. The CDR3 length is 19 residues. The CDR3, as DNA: TGCAGCGTTGAAGATCCGGACCTACAGGGTGAAAATTCTGGAAACACCATATATTTT. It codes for CSVEDPDLQGENSGNTIYF.

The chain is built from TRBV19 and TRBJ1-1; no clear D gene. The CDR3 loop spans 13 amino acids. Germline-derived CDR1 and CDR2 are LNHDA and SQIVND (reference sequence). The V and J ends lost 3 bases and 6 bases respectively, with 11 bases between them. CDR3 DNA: TGTGCCAGTAGTATGAGGGTTTATGCTGAAGCTTTCTTT. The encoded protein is CASSMRVYAEAFF. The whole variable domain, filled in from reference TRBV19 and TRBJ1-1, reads DGGITQSPKYLFRKEGQNVTLSCEQNLNHDAMYWYRQDPGQGLRLIYYSQIVNDFQKGDIAEGYSVSREKKESFPLTVTSAQKNPTAFYLCASSMRVYAEAFFGQGTRLTVV.

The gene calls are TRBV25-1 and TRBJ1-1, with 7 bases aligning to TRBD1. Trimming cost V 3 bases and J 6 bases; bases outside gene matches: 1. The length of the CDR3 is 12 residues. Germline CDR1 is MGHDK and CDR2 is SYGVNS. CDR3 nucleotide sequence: TGTGCCAGCAGTGAGGGGACAGCTGAAGCTTTCTTT. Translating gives CASSEGTAEAFF.

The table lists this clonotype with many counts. CDR3 DNA sequence: TGTGCCACCAGCCCTTCTGGCATACTAACCCGCGAGCAGTACTTC. The encoded protein is CATSPSGILTREQYF. The chain links TRBV15 to TRBJ2-7, with D hard to call. V gave up 5 bases and J gave up 6 bases, with 20 bases separating them. Germline assignment: CDR1 LNHNV and CDR2 YYDKDF (reference sequence). This CDR3 has 15 amino acids. Drawing the rest from reference TRBV15 and TRBJ2-7, the complete variable domain is DAMVIQNPRYQVTQFGKPVTLSCSQTLNHNVMYWYQQKSSQAPKLLFHYYDKDFNNEADTPDNFQSRRPNTSFCFLDIRSPGLGDTAMYLCATSPSGILTREQYFGPGTRLTVT.

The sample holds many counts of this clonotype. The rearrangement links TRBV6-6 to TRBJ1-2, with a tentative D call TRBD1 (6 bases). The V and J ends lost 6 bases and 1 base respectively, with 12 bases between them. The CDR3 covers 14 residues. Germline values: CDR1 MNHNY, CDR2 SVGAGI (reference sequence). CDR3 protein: CASSKGGLNYGYTF. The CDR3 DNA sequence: TGTGCCAGCAGCAAGGGGGGACTTAACTATGGCTACACCTTC.

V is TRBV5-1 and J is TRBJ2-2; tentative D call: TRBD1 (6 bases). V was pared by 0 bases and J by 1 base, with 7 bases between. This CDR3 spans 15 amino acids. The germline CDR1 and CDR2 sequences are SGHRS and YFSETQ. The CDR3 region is CASSLVDRNTGELFF. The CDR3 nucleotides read TGCGCCAGCAGCTTGGTGGACAGGAACACCGGGGAGCTGTTTTTT. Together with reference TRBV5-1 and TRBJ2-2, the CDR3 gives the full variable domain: KAGVTQTPRYLIKTRGQQVTLSCSPISGHRSVSWYQQTPGQGLQFLFEYFSETQRNKGNFPGRFSGRQFSNSRSEMNVSTLELGDSALYLCASSLVDRNTGELFFGEGSRLTVL.

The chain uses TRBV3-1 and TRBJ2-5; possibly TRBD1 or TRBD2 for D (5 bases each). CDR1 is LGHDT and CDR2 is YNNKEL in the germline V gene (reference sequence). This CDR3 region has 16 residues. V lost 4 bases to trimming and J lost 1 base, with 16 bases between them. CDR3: CASSPTLRDLQETQYF. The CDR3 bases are TGTGCCAGCAGCCCCACTCTCCGGGACCTCCAAGAGACCCAGTACTTC.

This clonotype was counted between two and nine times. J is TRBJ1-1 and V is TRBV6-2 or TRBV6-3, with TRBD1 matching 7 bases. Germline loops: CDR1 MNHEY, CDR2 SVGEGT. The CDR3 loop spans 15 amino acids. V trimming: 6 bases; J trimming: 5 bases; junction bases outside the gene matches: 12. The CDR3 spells CASRIRQGLRTEAFF. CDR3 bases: TGTGCCAGCAGGATCAGACAGGGCTTGAGGACTGAAGCTTTCTTT.

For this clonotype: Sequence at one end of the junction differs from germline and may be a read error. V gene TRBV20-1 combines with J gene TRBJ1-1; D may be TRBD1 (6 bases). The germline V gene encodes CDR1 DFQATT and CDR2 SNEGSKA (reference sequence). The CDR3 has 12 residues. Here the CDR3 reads CSAQPWDTEAFF. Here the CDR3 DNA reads TGCAGTGCCCAGCCATGGGACACTGAAGCTTTTTTT.

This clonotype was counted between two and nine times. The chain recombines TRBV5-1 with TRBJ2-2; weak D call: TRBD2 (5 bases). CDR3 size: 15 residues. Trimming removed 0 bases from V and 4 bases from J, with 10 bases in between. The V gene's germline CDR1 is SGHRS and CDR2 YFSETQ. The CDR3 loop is CASSLGETATGELFF. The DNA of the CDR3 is TGCGCCAGCAGCTTGGGGGAGACGGCCACCGGGGAGCTGTTTTTT.